Each of the 27 T cell receptor beta chains below was sequenced from the same sample in a study of blood T cells in healthy people across ages. Through a sample-barcoded 5' primer and a J-beta primer mix, a second PCR was run for roughly 7 to 11 cycles. TCRdb re-derived calls from the 5' RACE reads in MiXCR, one entry per CDR3 protein. The sample has about 800,000 distinct CDR3 sequences; roughly 25% are singletons. The sample was also reused in another study, on T cells of mothers and their children.

The specimen sequenced was blood. The source is a boy between 10 and 17 years old in good health.

This chain links TRBV28 with TRBJ2-3; 7 bases are shared with TRBD1. Losses at the gene ends were 6 bases for V and 0 bases for J; bases not matched to a gene: 6. This CDR3 spans 15 amino acids. Germline V gene sequence: CDR1 MDHEN, CDR2 SYDVKM. Here the CDR3 DNA reads TGTGCCAGCAGCACTGGGACAGCTAGCACAGATACGCAGTATTTT. Protein product: CASSTGTASTDTQYF.

This clonotype was counted a few times. The chain carries TRBV11-2 and TRBJ1-1, with D perhaps TRBD1 (6 bases). The CDR3 length is 13 residues. Per the germline V gene, CDR1 is SGHAT and CDR2 is FQNNGV. V shed 2 bases and J shed 8 bases, with 12 bases lying between them. CDR3 loop: CASSLTGGLEAFF. CDR3 bases: TGTGCCAGCAGCTTAACCGGGGGGCTGGAAGCTTTCTTT.

This chain joins TRBV5-4 and TRBJ2-7; D is uncertain. V lost 4 bases, J lost 2 bases, and 13 bases lay in between. Germline loops: CDR1 SGHNT, CDR2 YYREEE (reference sequence). This CDR3 has 14 amino acids. The CDR3 coding sequence is TGTGCCAGCAGCGCCGACGGAAGCACCTACGAGCAGTACTTC. It translates to CASSADGSTYEQYF.

In this sample, this clonotype turned up a few times. The chain is built from TRBV11-1 and TRBJ2-5, with D perhaps assigned TRBD1 or TRBD2 (7 bases each). Matching the DNA end better, TRBJ2-1 makes the J call doubtful. The CDR3 has 20 residues. In germline, CDR1 is SGHAT, CDR2 FQDESV (reference sequence). CDR3 sequence reads: CASSLASPGQGGIDYNEQFF. CDR3 nucleotides: TGTGCCAGCAGCTTAGCATCCCCTGGCCAGGGGGGGATAGATTACAATGAGCAGTTCTTC.

The chain links TRBV24-1 to TRBJ2-5; unclear D gene. The J call may be incorrect, as the DNA end agrees better with TRBJ2-1. Germline lookup yields CDR1 KGHDR and CDR2 SFDVKD. The CDR3 is made up of 15 amino acids. Written as DNA, the CDR3 is TGTGCCACCAGTGACACCGGACGAACCTACAATGAGCAGTTCTTC. Protein product: CATSDTGRTYNEQFF.

This clonotype was counted only a few times. V is TRBV27 and J is TRBJ2-3; D ambiguous. V dropped 2 bases and J dropped 4 bases, with 7 bases sitting between them. Germline V gene data show CDR1 as MNHEY and CDR2 as SMNVEV (reference sequence). The CDR3 contains 13 residues. CDR3 sequence reads: CASSLGVADTQYF. The CDR3 nucleotides are TGTGCCAGCAGTTTAGGGGTGGCAGATACGCAGTATTTT.

The V gene is TRBV20-1, the J gene TRBJ2-5; D could derive from TRBD1 or TRBD2 (5 bases each). The DNA end is a closer match to TRBJ2-1, so the J assignment may be wrong. The CDR3 sequence is 13 residues long. The germline CDR1 and CDR2 sequences are DFQATT and SNEGSKA (reference sequence). CDR3 loop: CSAPGPHDNEQFF. CDR3 coding DNA: TGCAGTGCTCCGGGACCCCATGACAATGAGCAGTTCTTC.

The chain links TRBV7-2 to TRBJ1-2; 9 bases agree with TRBD1. This CDR3 contains 15 residues. Germline values: CDR1 SGHTA, CDR2 FQGNSA. V gave up 5 bases and J gave up 4 bases; unmatched junction bases: 8. CDR3 nucleotides: TGTGCCAGCAGCCCCCGGGACAGGGCGACCTATGGCTACACCTTC. Translating gives CASSPRDRATYGYTF.

A few counts support this clonotype. The chain employs TRBV4-3 and TRBJ1-1; D possibly corresponds to TRBD1 (6 bases). The CDR3 loop spans 16 amino acids. The germline V gene has CDR1 LGHNA and CDR2 YSLEER. With 4 bases removed from V and 0 bases from J, the gap between germline ends came to 15 bases. CDR3 amino acids: CASSLVWGPMNTEAFF. The DNA for the CDR3 is TGCGCCAGCAGCCTGGTCTGGGGGCCTATGAACACTGAAGCTTTCTTT.

The V gene is TRBV2, the J gene TRBJ2-7, with D perhaps being TRBD1 or TRBD2 (5 bases each). The CDR3 contains 16 residues. Germline V gene sequence: CDR1 SNHLY, CDR2 FYNNEI. V shed 2 bases and J shed 2 bases, with 16 bases lying between them. CDR3 residues: CASSEIRGGQTYEQYF. DNA for the CDR3: TGTGCCAGCAGTGAAATTCGGGGCGGGCAGACCTACGAGCAGTACTTC.

This clonotype has a handful of counts. The chain employs TRBV6-4 and TRBJ2-2; D may be TRBD1 (6 bases). This CDR3 spans 15 amino acids. Germline CDR1 and CDR2: MRHNA and SNTAGT. V was clipped by 0 bases and J by 1 base, with 6 bases between them. For the CDR3, the DNA is TGTGCCAGCAGTGACTCGGGACAGAACACCGGGGAGCTGTTTTTT. This gives the protein CASSDSGQNTGELFF.

This clonotype was seen only a few times. The gene calls are TRBV6-2 or TRBV6-3 and TRBJ1-1; TRBD1 might be the D (5 bases). The germline V and J ends were trimmed by 8 bases and 0 bases, with 10 bases remaining between them. In germline, CDR1 is MNHEY, CDR2 SVGEGT. CDR3 size: 13 residues. The CDR3 spells CASLGTLNTEAFF. CDR3 DNA sequence: TGTGCCAGCCTAGGGACGTTGAACACTGAAGCTTTCTTT.

This clonotype was observed a few times. V gene TRBV7-2 combines with J gene TRBJ2-6; D could derive from TRBD1 or TRBD2 (7 bases each). Germline values: CDR1 SGHTA, CDR2 FQGNSA. The CDR3 runs 17 residues. Trimming stripped 3 bases from V and 4 bases from J, with 16 bases between. The CDR3 here is CASSLWQGGSGANVLTF. CDR3 DNA sequence: TGTGCCAGCAGCTTGTGGCAGGGGGGGTCCGGGGCCAACGTCCTGACTTTC.

This clonotype was recorded once. Given the absence of the conserved phenylalanine or tryptophan at the CDR3 end, a read error is likely. This chain links TRBV2 with TRBJ1-2, with 7 bases aligning to TRBD1. This CDR3 has 12 amino acids. With 4 bases clipped from V and 8 bases from J, the junction kept 4 bases outside the gene matches. Germline CDR1 reads SNHLY; CDR2 reads FYNNEI. The CDR3 nucleotides are TGTGCCAGCAGTGTTACAGGGGACGGCTACACCTCC. It is translated as CASSVTGDGYTS.

The chain combines TRBV7-2 with TRBJ1-2, with 8 bases identical to TRBD1. CDR1 SGHTA and CDR2 FQGNSA come from the germline V gene. The V gene end was trimmed by 5 bases and the J gene end by 8 bases; junction bases not matched to a gene: 7. CDR3 length: 13 amino acids. In nucleotides, the CDR3 is TGTGCCAGCAGCCCCACGACAGGGGAGGGCTACACCTTC. Encoded protein: CASSPTTGEGYTF.

This chain joins TRBV29-1 and TRBJ2-7; 7 nucleotides match TRBD2. The ends lost 4 bases at V and 6 bases at J; junction bases unmatched: 9. The CDR3 contains 13 residues. Germline CDR1 is SQVTM and CDR2 is ANQGSEA. CDR3 coding DNA: TGCAGCGTTGTTCCAGCGGGAATGGGCGAGCAGTACTTC. Encoded protein: CSVVPAGMGEQYF.

The chain employs TRBV20-1 and TRBJ2-1, with 11 bases aligning to TRBD2. The V gene's germline CDR1 is DFQATT and CDR2 SNEGSKA (reference sequence). With V trimmed by 1 base and J by 8 bases, 7 bases remained unmatched. CDR3 length: 15 amino acids. CDR3: CSARAPSGGRYEQFF. CDR3 bases: TGCAGTGCTAGAGCCCCTAGCGGGGGGCGGTATGAGCAGTTCTTC.

This chain connects TRBV19 to TRBJ1-1; maybe TRBD1 (5 bases). Germline V gene sequence: CDR1 LNHDA, CDR2 SQIVND (reference sequence). V lost 6 bases and J 4 bases, leaving 15 bases between the germline ends. This CDR3 is 14 amino acids long. This CDR3 is CASSPRGRGTEAFF. The CDR3 DNA sequence: TGTGCCAGTAGCCCGAGGGGTAGGGGCACTGAAGCTTTCTTT.

This clonotype was seen only a few times. The J gene is TRBJ2-3, the V gene TRBV7-9, with D possibly TRBD2 on 6 matching bases. Germline V gene sequence: CDR1 SEHNR, CDR2 FQNEAQ (reference sequence). CDR3 length: 17 residues. Between the trimmed V and J ends, which lost 3 bases and 2 bases, there was a span of 18 bases. The DNA of the CDR3 is TGTGCCAGCAGCTTTGTTTTCTCGCGGGACGACACAGATACGCAGTATTTT. It is translated as CASSFVFSRDDTDTQYF.

V usage is TRBV11-3 and J usage is TRBJ2-1; 12 nucleotides align to TRBD2. With 5 bases clipped from V and 9 bases from J, the junction kept 11 bases outside the gene matches. There are 16 residues in the CDR3. Per the germline V gene, CDR1 is SGHNT and CDR2 is YENEEA. The CDR3, as DNA: TGTGCCAGCAGCGCCGGGACTAGCGGGCTCTCGGGTGAGCAGTTCTTC. Protein product: CASSAGTSGLSGEQFF.

The chain carries TRBV11-2 and TRBJ2-1; D possibly uses TRBD1 or TRBD2 (6 bases each). Between the trimmed V and J ends, which lost 4 bases and 1 base, there was a span of 14 bases. CDR3 length: 16 amino acids. Germline V CDR1 and CDR2: SGHAT, FQNNGV. CDR3: CASSSGRTVSYNEQFF. In DNA form, the CDR3 reads TGTGCCAGCAGCTCGGGGAGGACAGTATCCTACAATGAGCAGTTCTTC. Based on the CDR3 plus reference TRBV11-2 and TRBJ2-1, the full variable domain is EAGVAQSPRYKIIEKRQSVAFWCNPISGHATLYWYQQILGQGPKLLIQFQNNGVVDDSQLPKDRFSAERLKGVDSTLKIQPAKLEDSAVYLCASSSGRTVSYNEQFFGPGTRLTVL.

This chain links TRBV29-1 with TRBJ1-1; perhaps TRBD1 as D (5 bases). The CDR3 contains 15 residues. Germline lookup yields CDR1 SQVTM and CDR2 ANQGSEA. The germline V and J ends were trimmed by 2 bases and 5 bases, with 18 bases remaining between them. The CDR3 sequence is CSVEYLGGGRTEAFF. The CDR3 DNA sequence: TGCAGCGTTGAATACCTGGGGGGTGGACGTACTGAAGCTTTCTTT. Looking up the rest from reference TRBV29-1 and TRBJ1-1 gives the full variable domain: SAVISQKPSRDICQRGTSLTIQCQVDSQVTMMFWYRQQPGQSLTLIATANQGSEATYESGFVIDKFPISRPNLTFSTLTVSNMSPEDSSIYLCSVEYLGGGRTEAFFGQGTRLTVV.

This clonotype has ten or more counts. The chain couples TRBV12-3 or TRBV12-4 to TRBJ1-2; perhaps TRBD1 as D (5 bases). With 6 bases removed from V and 8 bases from J, the gap between germline ends came to 13 bases. The CDR3 is made up of 12 amino acids. CDR3 in DNA: TGTGCCAGCAGCCGTTCCCAGGGCGGCTACACCTTC. Amino acids: CASSRSQGGYTF.

The genes are TRBV12-3 or TRBV12-4 and TRBJ2-5, with D unresolved. This CDR3 contains 14 residues. Between the trimmed V and J ends, which lost 3 bases and 5 bases, there was a span of 13 bases. Written as DNA, the CDR3 is TGTGCCAGCAGTTTGAGACGAGGAGTGGAGACCCAGTACTTC. Translated, it gives CASSLRRGVETQYF.

This clonotype was observed a few times. The rearrangement joins TRBV5-6 to TRBJ2-4; 9 nucleotides match TRBD1. The V segment lost 0 bases and the J segment 7 bases; nucleotides outside the gene matches: 8. The CDR3 is made up of 16 amino acids. The germline gives CDR1 SGHDT, CDR2 YYEEEE. This CDR3 is CASSLAGGQGLNIQYF. The CDR3 nucleotides read TGTGCCAGCAGCTTGGCTGGGGGACAGGGTTTGAACATTCAGTACTTC.

This clonotype was seen a handful of times. The germline gene is not matched at one end of the junction; a read error may be the cause. The genes are TRBV11-3 and TRBJ2-5, with unresolved D. This CDR3 contains 15 residues. CDR1 and CDR2 from the germline V gene are SGHNT and YENEEA. As DNA, the CDR3 is TGTGCCAACAGCTTAGGGTCAGGAGAAAAAGAGACCCAGTACTTC. Amino acids: CANSLGSGEKETQYF.

In its sample, this clonotype was seen a few times. This rearrangement joins TRBV19 to TRBJ2-1, with no clear D. The V end was cut by 5 bases, the J end by 0 bases, with 11 bases between. The germline V gene encodes CDR1 LNHDA and CDR2 SQIVND (reference sequence). The CDR3 has 15 amino acids. The CDR3 DNA sequence: TGTGCCAGTAGTCCTTACTATAACTCCTACAATGAGCAGTTCTTC. Its protein is CASSPYYNSYNEQFF.